These T cell receptor beta chains were read from a single sample in a study of OX40 agonist ivuxolimab in advanced cancers. Assay used: immunoSEQ multiplex PCR; TCRdb lists only in-frame clones, some missing. The sample has tens of thousands of clones, approximately 88% seen once; the top ten hold approximately 15%. Sequenced here: CD4+ or CD8+ T cells sorted from blood, sampled in a trial of the OX40 agonist ivuxolimab. The receptor source for this set is an adult with an advanced solid tumor such as melanoma, head and neck, liver or kidney cancer. CDR3s include the opening cysteine and the closing phenylalanine or tryptophan. D genes are given only for firm matches. Expanded clones are given a class, and other clones once, few, many or no size at all.

J gene,V gene,CDR3 length,D gene,clone size,CDR3 DNA,CDR3 protein
TRBJ2-1,TRBV9,15,TRBD2,.,TGTGCCAGCAGCGTATCCGGGACTAGCGGGGTTGAGCAGTTCTTC,CASSVSGTSGVEQFF
TRBJ2-7,TRBV6-5,12,TRBD1,.,TGTGCCAGCAGTTACTCGGGGACAGGGCTGTACTTC,CASSYSGTGLYF
TRBJ2-7,TRBV2,12,.,.,TGTGCCAGCAGCCCAGGGGCCTACGAGCAGTACTTC,CASSPGAYEQYF
TRBJ1-2,TRBV12-5,11,.,.,TGTGCTTTACCGCGTAACTATGGCTACACCTTC,CALPRNYGYTF
TRBJ1-2,TRBV10-3,13,.,.,TGTGCCATCAGTGAGTCGACAGCCTATGGCTACACCTTC,CAISESTAYGYTF
TRBJ2-5,TRBV11-2,15,.,once,TGTGCCAGCTCCTGGCTTAGGGCGGACCAAGAGACCCAGTACTTC,CASSWLRADQETQYF
TRBJ2-1,TRBV29-1,13,.,.,TGCAGTCCAATTGGGGGCTCCTACAATGAGCAGTTCTTC,CSPIGGSYNEQFF
TRBJ2-7,TRBV19,14,.,.,TGTGCCAGTAGTATAGGACTAGTCTCCTACGAGCAGTACTTC,CASSIGLVSYEQYF
TRBJ2-7,TRBV7-9,14,.,once,TGTGCCAGCAGCTTAGGAGTGGTATCCTACGAGCAGTACTTC,CASSLGVVSYEQYF
TRBJ2-7,TRBV4-1,18,.,.,TGCGCCAGCAGCCAAGCTTTCTTAGGGACACCAATATCCTACGAGCAGTACTTC,CASSQAFLGTPISYEQYF
TRBJ2-7,TRBV7-9,15,.,.,TGTGCCAGCAGTTCCCGGGACTCTAACTACTACGAGCAGTACTTC,CASSSRDSNYYEQYF
TRBJ1-6,TRBV30,12,.,.,TGTGCCTGGGAATTGGGGAGATCACCCCTCCACTTT,CAWELGRSPLHF
TRBJ1-5,TRBV5-1,16,.,.,TGCGCCAGCAGCTTGGGTGCGGTTAATAGCAATCAGCCCCAGCATTTT,CASSLGAVNSNQPQHF
TRBJ1-4,TRBV5-5,15,.,.,TGTGCCAGCAGCTTGGCGGGGGACATTTATGAAAAACTGTTTTTT,CASSLAGDIYEKLFF
TRBJ2-2,TRBV21-1,16,.,.,TGTGCCAGCCCGTTGGGTCTTAGGGGGCGCACCGGGGAGCTGTTTTTT,CASPLGLRGRTGELFF
TRBJ1-5,TRBV15,17,.,.,TGTGCCACCAGCAGCCTGGGGGGGATTGGGAGCAATCAGCCCCAGCATTTT,CATSSLGGIGSNQPQHF
TRBJ2-7,TRBV6-1,14,TRBD2,.,TGTGCCAGCAGTTTACTAGCGGGAGGGTACGAGCAGTACTTC,CASSLLAGGYEQYF
TRBJ2-7,TRBV2,13,.,.,TGTGCCAGCAGTGAGAGAGGGTTCTACGAGCAGTACTTC,CASSERGFYEQYF
TRBJ2-4,TRBV7-9,16,.,.,TGTGCCAGCAGCTCCCCTATCGACAGGGCCAAAAACATTCAGTACTTC,CASSSPIDRAKNIQYF
TRBJ2-1,TRBV12-5,18,.,.,TGTGCTAGTGGTTTGAAATCGACCGCCCACAGGGGGGGGAATGAGCAGTTCTTC,CASGLKSTAHRGGNEQFF
TRBJ2-1,TRBV6-6,13,.,.,TGTGCCAGCAGTTCGGTGAGAGGCGATGAGCAGTTCTTC,CASSSVRGDEQFF
TRBJ1-5,TRBV27,13,.,.,TGTGCCAGCGCGGACAGCTACAATCAGCCCCAGCATTTT,CASADSYNQPQHF
TRBJ1-6,TRBV6-1,11,.,few,TGTGCCAGCAGAGTGGATTCACCCCTCCACTTT,CASRVDSPLHF
TRBJ2-1,TRBV13,16,TRBD2,.,TGTGCCAGCAGCTTAGGAGCGGGAGGTCCCTACAATGAGCAGTTCTTC,CASSLGAGGPYNEQFF
TRBJ2-5,TRBV27,11,.,.,TGTGCCAGCCGGAGGGGTGGGACCCAGTACTTC,CASRRGGTQYF
TRBJ1-2,TRBV5-6,16,.,.,TGTGCCAGCAGCTTGGCGGATGGGGGGCGGAATTATGGCTACACCTTC,CASSLADGGRNYGYTF
TRBJ1-2,TRBV10-2,13,.,.,TGCGCCAGCAGAGAGGGGGATAACTATGGCTACACCTTC,CASREGDNYGYTF
TRBJ1-2,TRBV27,13,.,.,TGTGCCAGCAGTTTTTCAACAGGCTTCGGCTACACCTTC,CASSFSTGFGYTF
TRBJ2-2,TRBV27,15,.,once,TGTGCCAGCAGTTTTGATCTTGGGAACACCGGGGAGCTGTTTTTT,CASSFDLGNTGELFF
TRBJ2-5,TRBV13,15,TRBD2,.,TGTGCCAGCAGCTCGGCCTCTTGGCAGGCGGGGGCCCAGTACTTC,CASSSASWQAGAQYF
TRBJ2-2,TRBV19,14,TRBD1,.,TGTGCCAGTAGTATCGCGACAGGGGCCGGGGAGCTGTTTTTT,CASSIATGAGELFF
TRBJ1-5,TRBV19,10,.,.,TGTGCCAGTAAAGGATACGACCAGCATTTT,CASKGYDQHF
TRBJ2-7,TRBV4-2,18,TRBD2,.,TGTGCCAGCAGCCAATGGGCTAGCGGGGGGGCCGAGATTGGCGAGCAGTACTTC,CASSQWASGGAEIGEQYF
TRBJ1-2,TRBV27,12,.,.,TGTGCTTCGGGGGAGGGTAACTATGGCTACACCTTC,CASGEGNYGYTF
TRBJ2-7,TRBV6-1,15,TRBD1,.,TGTGCCAGCAGTGAGGGACAGGGGGTATCTTACGAGCAGTACTTC,CASSEGQGVSYEQYF
TRBJ2-6,TRBV21-1,16,.,.,TGTGCCAGCGGCGGGACAGGGGCTACTGGGGCCAACGTCCTGACTTTC,CASGGTGATGANVLTF
TRBJ1-2,TRBV6-5,16,.,.,TGTGCCAGCAGTTACTCCAGAGTGGGGGGTTACTATGGCTACACCTTC,CASSYSRVGGYYGYTF